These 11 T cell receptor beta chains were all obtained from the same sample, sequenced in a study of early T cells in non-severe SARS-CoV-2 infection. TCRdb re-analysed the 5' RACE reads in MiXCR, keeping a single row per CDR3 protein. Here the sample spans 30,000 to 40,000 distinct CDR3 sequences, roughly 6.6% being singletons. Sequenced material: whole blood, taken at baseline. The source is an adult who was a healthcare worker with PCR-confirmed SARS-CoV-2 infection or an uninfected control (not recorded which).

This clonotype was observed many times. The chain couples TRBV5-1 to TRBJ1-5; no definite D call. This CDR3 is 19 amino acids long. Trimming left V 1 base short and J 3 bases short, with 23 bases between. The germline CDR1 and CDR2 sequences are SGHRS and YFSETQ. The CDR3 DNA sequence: TGCGCCAGCAGCTTGCGTCCAGGTAATCGCCCCGCAAACAATCAGCCCCAGCATTTT. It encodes CASSLRPGNRPANNQPQHF.

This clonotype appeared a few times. The CDR3 DNA follows: TGCGCCAGCAGCCAAGGCTACGGGACAGGGGTCTCCGAGCAGTACTTC. This translates into CASSQGYGTGVSEQYF. The V gene is TRBV4-3, the J gene TRBJ2-7; 10 positions match TRBD1. The CDR3 is 16 amino acids. V was pared by 1 base and J by 6 bases, with 9 bases of the junction left unmatched. CDR1 LGHNA and CDR2 YSLEER come from the germline V gene.

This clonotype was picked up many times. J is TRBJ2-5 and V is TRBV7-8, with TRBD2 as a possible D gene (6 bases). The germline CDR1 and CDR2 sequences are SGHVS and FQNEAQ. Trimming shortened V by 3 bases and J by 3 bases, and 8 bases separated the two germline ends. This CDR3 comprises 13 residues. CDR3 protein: CASSFPGEETQYF. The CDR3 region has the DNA TGTGCCAGCAGCTTCCCGGGAGAAGAGACCCAGTACTTC.

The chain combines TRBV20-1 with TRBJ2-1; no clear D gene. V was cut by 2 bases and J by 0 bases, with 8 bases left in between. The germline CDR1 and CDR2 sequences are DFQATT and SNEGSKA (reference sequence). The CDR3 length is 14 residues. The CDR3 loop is CSARPVPSYNEQFF. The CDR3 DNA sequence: TGCAGTGCTAGACCCGTGCCCTCCTACAATGAGCAGTTCTTC.

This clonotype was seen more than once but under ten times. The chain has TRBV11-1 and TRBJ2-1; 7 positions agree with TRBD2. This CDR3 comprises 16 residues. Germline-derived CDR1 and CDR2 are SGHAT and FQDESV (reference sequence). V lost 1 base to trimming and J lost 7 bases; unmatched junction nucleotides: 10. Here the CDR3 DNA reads TGTGCCAGCAGCTTAGGCCTGGCGGGAGTTGGGAATGAGCAGTTCTTC. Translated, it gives CASSLGLAGVGNEQFF.

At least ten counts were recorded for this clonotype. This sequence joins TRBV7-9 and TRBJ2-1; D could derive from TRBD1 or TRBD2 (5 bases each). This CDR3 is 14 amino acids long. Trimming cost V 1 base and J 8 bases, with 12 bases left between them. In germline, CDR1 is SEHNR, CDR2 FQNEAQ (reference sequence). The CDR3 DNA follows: TGTGCCAGCAGCTTAGATTGGGGGTCCCATGAGCAGTTCTTC. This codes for CASSLDWGSHEQFF.

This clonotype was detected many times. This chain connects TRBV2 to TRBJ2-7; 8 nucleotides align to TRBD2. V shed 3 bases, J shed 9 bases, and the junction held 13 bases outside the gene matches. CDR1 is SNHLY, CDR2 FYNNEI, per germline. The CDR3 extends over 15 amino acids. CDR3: CASSDAGGGFGGQYF. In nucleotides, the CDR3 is TGTGCCAGCAGTGATGCGGGAGGCGGGTTTGGTGGGCAGTACTTC.

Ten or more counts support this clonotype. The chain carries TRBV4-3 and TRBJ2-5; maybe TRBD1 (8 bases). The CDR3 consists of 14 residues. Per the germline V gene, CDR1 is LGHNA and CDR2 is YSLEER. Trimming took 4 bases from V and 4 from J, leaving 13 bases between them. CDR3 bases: TGCGCCAGCAGCCGGACAGGGAGGGGAGAGACCCAGTACTTC. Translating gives CASSRTGRGETQYF.

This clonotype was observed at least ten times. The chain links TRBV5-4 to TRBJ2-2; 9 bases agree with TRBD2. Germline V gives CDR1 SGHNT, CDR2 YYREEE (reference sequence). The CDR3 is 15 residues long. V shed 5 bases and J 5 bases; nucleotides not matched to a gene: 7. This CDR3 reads CASRAGTSKTGELFF. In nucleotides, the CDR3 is TGTGCCAGCAGGGCCGGGACTAGCAAGACCGGGGAGCTGTTTTTT.

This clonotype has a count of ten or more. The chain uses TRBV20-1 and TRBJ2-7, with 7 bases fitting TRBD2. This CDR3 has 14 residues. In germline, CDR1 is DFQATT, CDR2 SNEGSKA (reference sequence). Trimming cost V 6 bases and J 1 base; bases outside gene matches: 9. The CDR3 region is CSANRLAGSYEQYV. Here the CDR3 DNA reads TGCAGTGCAAACAGACTAGCTGGTTCCTACGAGCAGTACGTC.

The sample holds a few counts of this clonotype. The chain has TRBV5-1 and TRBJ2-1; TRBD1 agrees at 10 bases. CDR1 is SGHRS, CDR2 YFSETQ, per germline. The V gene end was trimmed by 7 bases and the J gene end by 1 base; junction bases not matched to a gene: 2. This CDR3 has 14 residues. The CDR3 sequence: CASGQGGSYNEQFF. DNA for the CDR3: TGCGCCAGCGGACAGGGGGGTTCCTACAATGAGCAGTTCTTC.